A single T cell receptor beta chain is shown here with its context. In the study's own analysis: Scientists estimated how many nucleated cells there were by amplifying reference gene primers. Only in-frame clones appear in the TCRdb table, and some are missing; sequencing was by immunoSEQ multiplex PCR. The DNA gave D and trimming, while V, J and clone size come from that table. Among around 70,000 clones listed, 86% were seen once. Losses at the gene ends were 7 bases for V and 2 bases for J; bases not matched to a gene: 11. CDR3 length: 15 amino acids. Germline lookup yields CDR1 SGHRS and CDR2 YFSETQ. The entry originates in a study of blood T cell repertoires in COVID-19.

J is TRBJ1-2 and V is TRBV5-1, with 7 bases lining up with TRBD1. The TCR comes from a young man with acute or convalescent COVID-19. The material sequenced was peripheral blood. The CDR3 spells CASRDRDRANYGYTF. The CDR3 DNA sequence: TGCGCCAGCCGAGACCGAGACAGGGCAAACTATGGCTACACCTTC. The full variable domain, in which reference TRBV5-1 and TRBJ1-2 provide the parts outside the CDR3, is KAGVTQTPRYLIKTRGQQVTLSCSPISGHRSVSWYQQTPGQGLQFLFEYFSETQRNKGNFPGRFSGRQFSNSRSEMNVSTLELGDSALYLCASRDRDRANYGYTFGSGTRLTVV.